Listed here are 8 T cell receptor beta chains from one sample, sequenced in a study of shared clonotypes between healthy human individuals. Here immunoSEQ multiplex PCR was the method, and the copy in TCRdb shows in-frame clones only, minus some. In the table there are about 2.2 million clones, under 95% of which are singletons. Terminally differentiated effector memory CD45RA+ cells were excluded by CCR7 positive selection of CD45RO-negative cells. Sequencing was performed on naive CD8+ T cells from PBMCs. These receptors all stem from a man in his late teens or twenties in good health. Some clones in this sample may be carry-over from other donors' samples.

The chain couples TRBV7-8 to TRBJ2-7; 7 bases are a match to TRBD1. The V segment lost 5 bases and the J segment 6 bases; nucleotides outside the gene matches: 19. This CDR3 is 17 amino acids long. Germline V gene sequence: CDR1 SGHVS, CDR2 FQNEAQ. CDR3 loop: CASSARDRPSRGPEQYF. For the CDR3, the DNA is TGTGCCAGCAGCGCCCGGGACAGACCCTCAAGGGGACCCGAGCAGTACTTC.

The rearrangement joins TRBV25-1 to TRBJ1-1; D gene uncertain. The germline V and J ends were trimmed by 1 base and 3 bases, with 9 bases remaining between them. The CDR3 runs 14 residues. From germline, CDR1 is MGHDK and CDR2 SYGVNS. The CDR3 DNA sequence: TGTGCCAGCAGTGAATCGGAAAGGGACACTGAAGCTTTCTTT. This translates into CASSESERDTEAFF.

This chain connects TRBV7-9 to TRBJ2-3; D possibly corresponds to TRBD1 (6 bases). Germline CDR1 and CDR2: SEHNR and FQNEAQ (reference sequence). This CDR3 comprises 16 residues. Trimming took 6 bases from V and 0 from J, leaving 16 bases between them. The CDR3 sequence is CASSKAPQGSTDTQYF. The CDR3 coding sequence is TGTGCCAGCAGTAAAGCACCACAGGGAAGCACAGATACGCAGTATTTT.

V gene TRBV4-3 combines with J gene TRBJ1-2, with 7 bases fitting TRBD1. Germline V CDR1 and CDR2: LGHNA, YSLEER. The CDR3 sequence is 16 residues long. Trimming at V came to 0 bases and at J to 4 bases, leaving 8 bases not matched to a gene. For the CDR3, the DNA is TGCGCCAGCAGCCAAGAAGCACAGGGGATGGGCTATGGCTACACCTTC. Translation gives CASSQEAQGMGYGYTF.

The rearrangement links TRBV7-9 to TRBJ2-6; the D gene is possibly TRBD1 (5 bases). The CDR3 is 19 residues long. Trimming shortened V by 5 bases and J by 0 bases, and 20 bases separated the two germline ends. The germline V gene has CDR1 SEHNR and CDR2 FQNEAQ (reference sequence). CDR3 nucleotide sequence: TGTGCCAGCAGCCGTTCAACAGGATTACTCTACTCTGGGGCCAACGTCCTGACTTTC. Translated, it gives CASSRSTGLLYSGANVLTF.

Comment on this clone: Other DNA variants within this sample encode the same CDR3. CDR3 bases: TGTGCCAGCAGTGATTCTGGGCGAAGCAATCAGCCCCAGCATTTT. Protein: CASSDSGRSNQPQHF. V and J are TRBV2 and TRBJ1-5; D remains unclear. This CDR3 comprises 15 residues. The V end was cut by 3 bases, the J end by 1 base, with 10 bases between. Germline V gene data show CDR1 as SNHLY and CDR2 as FYNNEI.

The rearrangement uses TRBV10-3 and TRBJ1-2, with 8 nucleotides matching TRBD1. Germline values: CDR1 ENHRY, CDR2 SYGVKD. The CDR3 loop spans 15 amino acids. V was pared by 3 bases and J by 4 bases, with 7 bases of the junction left unmatched. CDR3 DNA sequence: TGTGCCATCAGTGAAAATGGACAGGGTTTCTATGGCTACACCTTC. Its translation: CAISENGQGFYGYTF.

The chain has TRBV29-1 and TRBJ2-1; D is unclear. The V end lost 6 bases, the J end lost 5 bases, and 8 bases lay between the germline ends. The germline V gene encodes CDR1 SQVTM and CDR2 ANQGSEA. The CDR3 totals 11 residues. The CDR3 sequence is CSVNSDNEQFF. The CDR3 DNA reads as TGCAGCGTAAACAGTGACAATGAGCAGTTCTTC.